The T cell receptor beta chain described here comes from a study of T cell responses to AZD1222 COVID-19 vaccine. Across the study: Researchers grouped second doses given at about 4 or about 12 weeks into one pool. Findings and caveats of the study: Seropositive status at baseline applied to only five or six AZD1222 recipients.

CDR3 length: 15 residues. The trim removed 1 base at V and 2 bases at J, leaving 3 bases unmatched. The germline V gene encodes CDR1 MGHRA and CDR2 YSYEKL. Profiling relied on immunoSEQ multiplex PCR, and the TCRdb table lists in-frame clones only, not all of them. The data hold roughly 150,000 clones, with roughly 92% observed a single time. Concerning this clone: Its antigen is unknown.

The receptor was derived from an adult in good health. The sequencing used peripheral blood, collected on day 0 of AZD1222 vaccination. The chain carries TRBV4-1 and TRBJ2-7; 9 bases match TRBD2. The chain's CDR3 is CASSQVGLAPYEQYF. CDR3 sequence (DNA): TGCGCCAGCAGCCAAGTGGGACTAGCCCCCTACGAGCAGTACTTC.